The clone carrying this T cell receptor (beta chain) was detected only a few times. As yet, its antigen is unknown. The V and J ends lost 0 bases and 2 bases respectively, with 9 bases between them. Germline assignment: CDR1 SGHRS and CDR2 YFSETQ. CDR3 length: 15 residues. These data come from a study of type 1 regulatory T cells. Whole-study context: This in vitro CD4 product, T-allo10, is enriched for Tr1 cells and alloantigen-specific. Points from the study as a whole: Compared with non-Tr1 cells, Tr1 cells showed a narrower TCR repertoire.

MiXCR, applied by TCRdb to the reads, yields one record per CDR3 protein. The sample has about 42,000 distinct CDR3 sequences; roughly an eighth are singletons. Sequenced material: cultured non-Tr1 T cells, either the whole culture or a sorted T cell fraction (not recorded which). The V and J genes are TRBV5-1 and TRBJ2-1; the D gene is possibly TRBD2 (6 bases). This TCR was sampled from a human donor in good health. The CDR3 sequence: CASSLGAGPYNEQFF. Here the CDR3 DNA reads TGCGCCAGCAGCTTGGGAGCGGGCCCCTACAATGAGCAGTTCTTC.